This TCR beta chain was recovered during a study of T cells after yellow fever vaccination. Study as a whole: Preparation of fractions with low cell numbers was performed using SMART-Seq v4 Ultra Low Input.

Generation of TCR cDNA used 5'RACE template switching (which added a universal primer site and UMIs). One entry per CDR3 protein results from TCRdb running MiXCR on the 5' RACE reads. The sample includes hundreds of thousands of distinct CDR3 sequences, 17% of them seen just once. The CDR3 consists of 15 residues. Germline-derived CDR1 and CDR2 are LGHDT and YNNKEL (reference sequence). The V and J ends lost 0 bases and 9 bases respectively, with 15 bases between them. This receptor was identified in a young man who received the YFV17D yellow fever vaccine. V gene TRBV3-1 combines with J gene TRBJ1-5; D is ambiguous. Source: PBMCs, taken 4 to 6 days after the first yellow fever vaccination. The CDR3 spells CASSQDGGEIGPQHF. CDR3 coding DNA: TGTGCCAGCAGCCAAGACGGCGGGGAAATTGGGCCCCAGCATTTT. The full variable domain, with the rest looked up from reference TRBV3-1 and TRBJ1-5, is DTAVSQTPKYLVTQMGNDKSIKCEQNLGHDTMYWYKQDSKKFLKIMFSYNNKELIINETVPNRFSPKSPDKAHLNLHINSLELGDSAVYFCASSQDGGEIGPQHFGDGTRLSIL.